The present entry profiles one T cell receptor beta chain with its context. V lost 5 bases to trimming and J lost 3 bases, with 13 bases between them. Germline loops: CDR1 SGHVS, CDR2 FQNEAQ. This CDR3 is 14 amino acids long. These data belong to a study of blood T cell repertoires in COVID-19. The repertoire was sequenced with immunoSEQ multiplex PCR; TCRdb's copy has only in-frame clones and lacks some. The data show a few hundred thousand clones, approximately 86% seen once. The receptor comes from a man younger than 45 with active or convalescent COVID-19. The material sequenced was peripheral blood. The gene calls are TRBV7-8 and TRBJ2-5, with a possible D match to TRBD1 (5 bases). The CDR3 is CASSKDVREETQYF. The DNA of the CDR3 is TGTGCCAGCAGCAAAGACGTCAGGGAAGAGACCCAGTACTTC.